This TCR beta chain was retrieved from a study of T cell repertoires in cytomegalovirus infection. Across the whole study: Public TCR beta signatures were indicative of both CMV infection and a matching HLA type. Study results and limitations: Cumulative frequency (of public TCR beta family members) identified carriers of CMV plus the relevant HLA. The response measured ex vivo was dominated by TCR beta clonotypes (HLA-C-restricted and CMV-specific).

There are 14 residues in the CDR3. V was pared by 4 bases and J by 2 bases, with 5 bases of the junction left unmatched. The germline V gene encodes CDR1 DFQATT and CDR2 SNEGSKA (reference sequence). A single record per CDR3 protein comes from TCRdb applying MiXCR to the reads. The top ten clones hold roughly a fifth of a sample with approximately 280,000 distinct CDR3 sequences, under 25% of them seen once. Details on this clonotype: The antigen remains unidentified.

The V call is TRBV20-1, the J call TRBJ2-1; 7 nucleotides align to TRBD2. The receptor's source is a human donor in good health (CMV status not recorded). Some clones in this sample may be carry-over from other donors' samples. The material sequenced was cultured PBMCs, taken from culture after CMV antigen stimulation. The CDR3 is CSAKSGATYNEQFF. The DNA for the CDR3 is TGCAGTGCTAAGAGCGGGGCCACCTACAATGAGCAGTTCTTC.